The 21 T cell receptor beta chains in this list originate from one sample, sequenced in a study of long-term antiretroviral therapy in people with HIV. Researchers ran immunoSEQ v3.0 at survey level. Assay: immunoSEQ multiplex PCR; the TCRdb copy retains only in-frame clones and omits some. This table has tens of thousands of clones, over 90% appearing once. The specimen comprised unsorted PBMCs, sampled 7.6 years after starting antiretroviral therapy. All receptors derive from a woman between 35 and 50 years old with HIV.

V gene TRBV9 combines with J gene TRBJ2-3, with 16 bases aligning to TRBD2. The CDR3 is 16 amino acids. Losses at the gene ends were 8 bases for V and 8 bases for J; bases not matched to a gene: 11. The germline V gene encodes CDR1 SGDLS and CDR2 YYNGEE. The CDR3, as DNA: TGTGCCAGTTTACCGGGACTAGCGGGGGGGCGTGCTACGCAGTATTTT. Protein product: CASLPGLAGGRATQYF.

This chain joins TRBV5-1 and TRBJ2-3; D is perhaps TRBD2 (7 bases). This CDR3 comprises 16 residues. Trimming stripped 3 bases from V and 5 bases from J, with 19 bases between. Germline values: CDR1 SGHRS, CDR2 YFSETQ. This CDR3 reads CASSSEGGVRGDTQYF. The CDR3 DNA follows: TGCGCCAGCAGCTCAGAAGGGGGGGTAAGGGGAGATACGCAGTATTTT. Combining the CDR3 with reference TRBV5-1 and TRBJ2-3 gives the whole variable domain KAGVTQTPRYLIKTRGQQVTLSCSPISGHRSVSWYQQTPGQGLQFLFEYFSETQRNKGNFPGRFSGRQFSNSRSEMNVSTLELGDSALYLCASSSEGGVRGDTQYFGPGTRLTVL.

CDR3 nucleotides: TGTGCCTGGAGTGTTTTGGCAGGGGTATGGACTGAAGCTTTCTTT. Protein: CAWSVLAGVWTEAFF. The rearrangement links TRBV30 to TRBJ1-1, with D maybe TRBD1 (6 bases). The CDR3 has 15 amino acids. V lost 0 bases, J lost 5 bases, and 16 bases lay in between. CDR1 and CDR2 from the germline V gene are GTSNPN and SVGIG (reference sequence).

This chain connects TRBV6-6 to TRBJ2-7; 9 bases match TRBD1. V lost 2 bases, J lost 7 bases, and 9 bases stayed unmatched. The CDR3 runs 15 residues. The V gene's germline CDR1 is MNHNY and CDR2 SVGAGI (reference sequence). The CDR3 protein is CASSYPPDRGGEQYF. The CDR3 bases are TGTGCCAGCAGTTACCCGCCGGACAGGGGCGGAGAGCAGTACTTC.

The chain uses TRBV6-6 and TRBJ2-7; D is undetermined. The length of the CDR3 is 13 residues. CDR1 and CDR2 from the germline V gene are MNHNY and SVGAGI (reference sequence). The ends were cut back, 7 bases at V and 5 bases at J, with 15 bases in the middle. The CDR3: CASTYRGRDEQYF. The DNA of the CDR3 is TGTGCCAGCACCTACCGCGGACGGGACGAGCAGTACTTC.

V and J are TRBV11-2 and TRBJ2-3; 8 bases are a match to TRBD2. Germline V lookup: CDR1 SGHAT, CDR2 FQNNGV. V was pared by 1 base and J by 6 bases, with 6 bases of the junction left unmatched. The CDR3 has 15 amino acids. CDR3 loop: CASSLARGEGDTQYF. The CDR3 bases are TGTGCCAGCAGCTTAGCGCGGGGGGAAGGTGATACGCAGTATTTT.

This clone occurred once. The chain is built from TRBV18 and TRBJ2-5; 8 nucleotides agree with TRBD2. Looked up from germline, CDR1 is KGHSH and CDR2 is LQKENI. The CDR3 loop spans 14 amino acids. J gave up 7 bases and V 2 bases, and 6 bases lay outside the gene matches. This CDR3 reads CASSPSTSGRTQYF. In DNA form, the CDR3 reads TGTGCCAGCTCACCAAGCACTAGCGGTCGGACCCAGTACTTC. The variable domain in full, with the rest retrieved from reference TRBV18 and TRBJ2-5, is NAGVMQNPRHLVRRRGQEARLRCSPMKGHSHVYWYRQLPEEGLKFMVYLQKENIIDESGMPKERFSAEFPKEGPSILRIQQVVRGDSAAYFCASSPSTSGRTQYFGPGTRLLVL.

The genes are TRBV4-3 and TRBJ2-7; tentative D call: TRBD1 (6 bases). Trimming pared 4 bases from V and 3 bases from J, leaving 19 bases between. The CDR3 consists of 16 residues. Germline V gene sequence: CDR1 LGHNA, CDR2 YSLEER. The CDR3 DNA reads as TGCGCCAGCAGCCCTACCCGGACAGCCGAAAACTACGAGCAGTACTTC. Translated: CASSPTRTAENYEQYF.

The chain couples TRBV6-6 to TRBJ2-5, with D possibly called TRBD1 or TRBD2 (6 bases each). V lost 2 bases and J 2 bases, leaving 12 bases between the germline ends. This CDR3 spans 15 amino acids. Germline loops: CDR1 MNHNY, CDR2 SVGAGI (reference sequence). DNA of the CDR3: TGTGCCAGCAGTTACGTTTCGGGGGCACAAGAGACCCAGTACTTC. Translated: CASSYVSGAQETQYF.

V and J are TRBV5-1 and TRBJ1-5, with unresolved D. The CDR3 covers 15 residues. Germline assignment: CDR1 SGHRS and CDR2 YFSETQ. V was pared by 4 bases and J by 5 bases, with 16 bases between. The CDR3 reads CASSTDGATYQPQHF. In nucleotides, the CDR3 is TGCGCCAGCAGCACGGACGGAGCAACATATCAGCCCCAGCATTTT.

V usage is TRBV6-5 and J usage is TRBJ1-1; D is unclear. Looked up from germline, CDR1 is MNHEY and CDR2 is SVGAGI. CDR3 size: 15 residues. Trimming stripped 5 bases from V and 1 base from J, with 14 bases between. CDR3 amino acids: CASSPSGEGNTEAFF. The DNA of the CDR3 is TGTGCCAGCAGTCCCTCCGGGGAGGGGAACACTGAAGCTTTCTTT.

The chain links TRBV6-5 to TRBJ1-1, with TRBD1 identical over 9 bases. CDR1 and CDR2 from the germline V gene are MNHEY and SVGAGI. The CDR3 totals 14 residues. After removal of 5 bases from V and 8 bases from J, the junction contained 9 bases not matched to a gene. The DNA for the CDR3 is TGTGCCAGCAGTCAGTCCCGGACAGGGGCAGAAGCTTTCTTT. Translation gives CASSQSRTGAEAFF.

The rearrangement uses TRBV10-3 and TRBJ1-2; TRBD1 matches at 9 bases. CDR1 and CDR2 (germline): ENHRY, SYGVKD. Germline trimming cut 10 bases from V and 0 bases from J; bases unmatched to any gene: 12. The CDR3 is made up of 16 amino acids. CDR3 loop: CATTRGQGDPNYGYTF. Here the CDR3 DNA reads TGTGCCACCACCAGGGGACAGGGTGATCCTAACTATGGCTACACCTTC.

The chain joins TRBV6-5 to TRBJ1-1; perhaps TRBD1 as D (6 bases). V dropped 5 bases and J dropped 3 bases, with 10 bases sitting between them. The CDR3 loop spans 13 amino acids. CDR1 and CDR2 (germline): MNHEY, SVGAGI. DNA for the CDR3: TGTGCCAGCAGTCCCCGGACAGACACTGAAGCTTTCTTT. It translates to CASSPRTDTEAFF.

This rearrangement joins TRBV4-3 to TRBJ2-7, with 10 positions matching TRBD1. The germline gives CDR1 LGHNA, CDR2 YSLEER. The length of the CDR3 is 15 residues. Germline trimming cut 1 base from V and 3 bases from J; bases unmatched to any gene: 3. CDR3 bases: TGCGCCAGCAGCCAAGGACAGGGGGCCTACTACGAGCAGTACTTC. Translation: CASSQGQGAYYEQYF.

With respect to this clone: Other DNA sequences in this sample translate to the same CDR3. V gene TRBV5-1 combines with J gene TRBJ2-5; 16 bases match TRBD2. Looked up from germline, CDR1 is SGHRS and CDR2 is YFSETQ. CDR3 length equals 17 residues. Losses at the gene ends were 4 bases for V and 2 bases for J; bases not matched to a gene: 5. The DNA of the CDR3 is TGCGCCAGCAGCCTTGGGACTAGCGGGGGGGGACAAGAGACCCAGTACTTC. It is translated as CASSLGTSGGGQETQYF.

The chain has TRBV18 and TRBJ1-2, with a possible D match to TRBD1 (6 bases). Germline values: CDR1 KGHSH, CDR2 LQKENI. The CDR3 extends over 15 amino acids. V was trimmed by 2 bases and J by 3 bases, leaving 13 bases between them. This CDR3 is CASSPKLGGHYGYTF. CDR3 nucleotide sequence: TGTGCCAGCTCACCAAAACTGGGGGGGCACTATGGCTACACCTTC.

The chain carries TRBV30 and TRBJ1-2; D remains unclear. Germline values: CDR1 GTSNPN, CDR2 SVGIG (reference sequence). The V end lost 0 bases, the J end lost 2 bases, and 10 bases lay between the germline ends. CDR3 size: 14 residues. CDR3 nucleotides: TGTGCCTGGAGTGTGAACAGTATAAACTATGGCTACACCTTC. This sequence encodes CAWSVNSINYGYTF.

This chain links TRBV7-8 with TRBJ1-6, with D possibly matching TRBD1 (5 bases). V dropped 3 bases and J dropped 7 bases, with 16 bases sitting between them. Germline V gene lookup returns CDR1 SGHVS and CDR2 FQNEAQ. The CDR3 is 16 amino acids. The CDR3 loop reads CASSFSRGAGNSPLHF. The DNA of the CDR3 is TGTGCCAGCAGCTTCTCAAGGGGCGCTGGAAATTCACCCCTCCACTTT.

Only one count was recorded for this clone. The chain has TRBV6-5 and TRBJ1-1, with 8 positions matching TRBD1. Per germline, CDR1 MNHEY and CDR2 SVGAGI. V was clipped by 6 bases and J by 1 base; unmatched bases: 7. The CDR3 covers 15 residues. The CDR3 region has the DNA TGTGCCAGCAGGGCCCAGGACAGGGAGAACACTGAAGCTTTCTTT. As protein: CASRAQDRENTEAFF.

V usage is TRBV9 and J usage is TRBJ1-3, with D perhaps matching TRBD1 (5 bases). CDR3 length equals 15 residues. V gave up 0 bases and J gave up 3 bases, with 10 bases separating them. CDR1 and CDR2 from the germline V gene are SGDLS and YYNGEE. The CDR3 DNA follows: TGTGCCAGCAGCGTAGACCAGGGTAATGGAAACACCATATATTTT. It is translated as CASSVDQGNGNTIYF.